A selection of T cell receptor beta chains follows, all from one sample in a study of blood T cell repertoires in COVID-19. Profiling relied on immunoSEQ multiplex PCR, and the TCRdb table lists in-frame clones only, not all of them. Here the sample spans approximately 270,000 clones, 70% to 90% being singletons. Sequencing was carried out using PBMCs or T cells enriched from blood (not recorded which). Source of these receptors: a man aged 35 to 55 who had recovered from COVID-19. Each CDR3 is given with its conserved first and last residue. The order of the fields is V gene, D gene, J gene, clone size, CDR3 protein, CDR3 DNA. A D gene is named only where the DNA matches it firmly. A clone size is listed for some rows: how often the clone was seen (once, few, many), or a class if it is expanded.

TRBV5-6	.	TRBJ2-3	.	CASSLVGIVGADTQYF	TGTGCCAGCAGCTTGGTGGGTATCGTAGGGGCAGATACGCAGTATTTT
TRBV6-1	TRBD1	TRBJ1-2	.	CASSEATGGVYGYTF	TGTGCCAGCAGTGAAGCGACAGGGGGAGTCTATGGCTACACCTTC
TRBV7-3	TRBD2	TRBJ2-3	.	CASSLGTSGFNTDTQYF	TGTGCCAGCAGCTTGGGCACTAGCGGATTTAACACAGATACGCAGTATTTT
TRBV6-5	TRBD1	TRBJ2-5	.	CASSLGQAQETQYF	TGTGCCAGCAGCCTCGGACAGGCTCAAGAGACCCAGTACTTC
TRBV11-1	TRBD2	TRBJ2-3	.	CASSLWSGGPDTQYF	TGTGCCAGCAGCTTATGGTCGGGGGGACCAGATACGCAGTATTTT
TRBV27	TRBD1	TRBJ1-1	.	CASSLSGQVNTEAFF	TGTGCCAGCAGTTTATCAGGACAGGTGAACACTGAAGCTTTCTTT
TRBV9	TRBD1	TRBJ2-5	.	CASSATGTGQETQYF	TGTGCCAGCAGCGCTACTGGGACAGGCCAAGAGACCCAGTACTTC
TRBV5-5	.	TRBJ2-4	once	CASSLSAGRQNIQYF	TGTGCCAGCAGCTTGTCGGCAGGAAGGCAAAACATTCAGTACTTC
TRBV2	.	TRBJ1-4	.	CASSPTGATNEKLFF	TGTGCCAGCAGTCCTACGGGTGCAACTAATGAAAAACTGTTTTTT
TRBV18	.	TRBJ2-5	.	CASSPRLFSETQYF	TGTGCCAGCTCACCTCGTTTATTTTCAGAGACCCAGTACTTC
TRBV10-3	.	TRBJ2-7	.	CAPARASHTGIVHEQYF	TGTGCCCCCGCGAGGGCATCGCACACAGGGATTGTACACGAGCAGTACTTC